The source of this TCR beta chain is a study of post-analysis software for immune sequencing data. The count of this clonotype is one. The antigen remains unidentified. Unique molecular identifiers were built into the TCR beta cDNA libraries. TCRdb passed the PCR reads through MiXCR, listing each CDR3 protein once. The sample has fewer than 900,000 distinct CDR3 sequences, roughly 50% seen once. V shed 4 bases, J shed 8 bases, and the junction held 8 bases outside the gene matches. The CDR3 spans 15 residues. In germline, CDR1 is MNHNY, CDR2 SVGAGI (reference sequence). Broader study findings: With TRBV5-6, TRBV5-1 and TRBV20-1 included, about 5 TRBV segments were more frequent in patients than in controls.

The gene calls are TRBV6-6 and TRBJ2-1, with 10 positions matching TRBD1. This sequence was found in a girl aged 5 to 17 with multiple sclerosis. Sequencing was performed on blood. The CDR3 protein is CASSSPDRGLHEQFF. The CDR3 DNA follows: TGTGCCAGCAGTTCCCCCGACAGGGGGCTCCATGAGCAGTTCTTC.